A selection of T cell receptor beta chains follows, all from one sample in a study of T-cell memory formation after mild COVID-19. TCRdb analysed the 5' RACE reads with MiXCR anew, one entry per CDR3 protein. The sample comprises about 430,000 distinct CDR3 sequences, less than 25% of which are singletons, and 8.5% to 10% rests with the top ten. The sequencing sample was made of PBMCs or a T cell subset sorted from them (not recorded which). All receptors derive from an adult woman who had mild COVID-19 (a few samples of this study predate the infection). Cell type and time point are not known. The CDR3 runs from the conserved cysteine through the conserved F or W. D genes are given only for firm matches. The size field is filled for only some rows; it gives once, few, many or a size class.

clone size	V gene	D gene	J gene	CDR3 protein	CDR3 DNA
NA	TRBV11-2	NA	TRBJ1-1	CASMQRNRETTTEAFF	TGTGCCAGCATGCAACGTAACCGGGAGACGACCACTGAAGCTTTCTTT
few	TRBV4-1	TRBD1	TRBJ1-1	CASSQGGQAFSEAFF	TGCGCCAGCAGCCAAGGGGGACAGGCCTTCTCTGAAGCTTTCTTT
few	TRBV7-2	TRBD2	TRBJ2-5	CASSLSVGLAGWETQYF	TGTGCCAGCAGCTTATCAGTTGGACTAGCGGGATGGGAGACCCAGTACTTC
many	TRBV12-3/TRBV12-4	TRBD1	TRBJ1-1	CASSFSGGTEAFF	TGTGCCAGCAGTTTTTCAGGGGGCACTGAAGCTTTCTTT
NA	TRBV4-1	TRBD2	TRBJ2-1	CASSQEPGLGYNEQFF	TGCGCCAGCAGCCAAGAACCGGGACTAGGATACAATGAGCAGTTCTTC
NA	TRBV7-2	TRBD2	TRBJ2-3	CASSLTSGGAVNTQYF	TGTGCCAGCAGCCTGACTAGCGGGGGGGCCGTGAATACGCAGTATTTT
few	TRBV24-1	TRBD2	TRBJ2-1	CATSDQRLAGNNEQFF	TGTGCCACCAGTGACCAACGACTAGCGGGAAATAATGAGCAGTTCTTC
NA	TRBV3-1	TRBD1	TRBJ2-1	CASSRVFGTDNEQFF	TGTGCCAGCAGCCGAGTTTTCGGGACAGACAATGAGCAGTTCTTC
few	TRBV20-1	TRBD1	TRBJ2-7	CSASGTGDEQYF	TGCAGTGCGTCCGGGACAGGGGACGAGCAGTACTTC
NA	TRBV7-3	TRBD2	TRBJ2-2	CASSPSGRRAGELFF	TGTGCCAGCAGCCCTAGCGGGAGGAGGGCCGGGGAGCTGTTTTTT
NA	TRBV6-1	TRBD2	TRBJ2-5	CASIEGLAVTQYF	TGTGCCAGCATCGAAGGGCTAGCGGTGACCCAGTACTTC
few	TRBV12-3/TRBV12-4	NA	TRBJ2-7	CASGHGGYEQYF	TGTGCCAGTGGACACGGGGGCTACGAGCAGTACTTC
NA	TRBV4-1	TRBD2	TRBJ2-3	CASSQDPSGGVEDTQYF	TGCGCCAGCAGCCAAGATCCCAGCGGGGGGGTTGAAGATACGCAGTATTTT
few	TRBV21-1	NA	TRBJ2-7	CASSTPTRDRPYEQYF	TGTGCCAGCAGCACCCCCACCCGGGACAGGCCCTACGAGCAGTACTTC
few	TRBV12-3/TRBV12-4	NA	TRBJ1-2	CASSLIEYYGYTF	TGTGCCAGCAGTTTAATTGAGTACTATGGCTACACCTTC
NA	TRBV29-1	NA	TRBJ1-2	CSAKDRLYGYTF	TGCAGCGCCAAAGACAGGCTCTATGGCTACACCTTC
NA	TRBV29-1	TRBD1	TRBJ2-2	CSVHTGGATGELFF	TGCAGCGTACACACAGGGGGCGCCACCGGGGAGCTGTTTTTT
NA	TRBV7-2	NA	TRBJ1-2	CATLNLGGNYGYTF	TGTGCCACCCTCAACCTCGGGGGTAACTATGGCTACACCTTC
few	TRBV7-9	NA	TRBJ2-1	CASSLARIEQFF	TGTGCCAGCAGCTTAGCGCGTATTGAGCAGTTCTTC
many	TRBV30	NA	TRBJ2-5	CAWRGGQTQETQYF	TGTGCCTGGAGAGGAGGGCAAACCCAAGAGACCCAGTACTTC
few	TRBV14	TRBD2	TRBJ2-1	CASSRQRGTSGLYNEQFF	TGTGCCAGCAGCCGTCAACGAGGGACTAGCGGGCTTTACAATGAGCAGTTCTTC
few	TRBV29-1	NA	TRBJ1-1	CSVAGVPEAFF	TGCAGCGTTGCCGGAGTTCCTGAAGCTTTCTTT
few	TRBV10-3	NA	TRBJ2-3	CATDSGGGPTDTQYF	TGTGCCACGGACTCTGGGGGAGGTCCGACAGATACGCAGTATTTT
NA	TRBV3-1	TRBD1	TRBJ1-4	CASRDRRREKLFF	TGTGCCAGCAGGGACAGGAGGAGGGAAAAACTGTTTTTT
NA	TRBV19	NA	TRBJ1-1	CASINTEGNTEAFF	TGTGCCAGTATAAACACGGAAGGTAACACTGAAGCTTTCTTT
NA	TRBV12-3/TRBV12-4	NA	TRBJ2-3	CASSFGLTRITDTQYF	TGTGCCAGCAGTTTTGGTCTGACTCGTATCACAGATACGCAGTATTTT
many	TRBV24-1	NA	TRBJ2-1	CATSDKNRVQFF	TGTGCCACCAGTGATAAAAATAGGGTCCAGTTCTTC
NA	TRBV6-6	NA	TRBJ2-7	CASSYAGGYYEQYF	TGTGCCAGCAGTTACGCTGGGGGGTACTACGAGCAGTACTTC
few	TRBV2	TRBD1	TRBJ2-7	CASSPGTGTSNSYEQYF	TGTGCCAGCAGTCCGGGGACAGGGACCTCGAACTCCTACGAGCAGTACTTC
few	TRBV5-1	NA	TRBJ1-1	CASSGETDGITEAFF	TGCGCCAGCAGCGGGGAGACGGATGGAATAACTGAAGCTTTCTTT
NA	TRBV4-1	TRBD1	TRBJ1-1	CASSPSRDRVTEAFF	TGCGCCAGCAGCCCGTCCCGGGACAGGGTCACTGAAGCTTTCTTT
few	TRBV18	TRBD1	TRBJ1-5	CASSREQGNQPQHF	TGTGCCAGCTCACGAGAACAGGGGAATCAGCCCCAGCATTTT
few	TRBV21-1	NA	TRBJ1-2	CASSINRTHGYTF	TGTGCCAGCAGCATAAACAGGACCCATGGCTACACCTTC
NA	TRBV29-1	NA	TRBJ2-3	CSVEDPGRYTDTQYF	TGCAGCGTTGAAGATCCTGGGCGATACACAGATACGCAGTATTTT
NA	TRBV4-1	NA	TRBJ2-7	CASSQSDAILSYEQYF	TGCGCCAGCAGCCAATCGGACGCAATCCTGTCCTACGAGCAGTACTTC
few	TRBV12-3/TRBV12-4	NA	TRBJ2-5	CASRPGSRETQYF	TGTGCCAGCAGACCCGGGTCTCGGGAGACCCAGTACTTC
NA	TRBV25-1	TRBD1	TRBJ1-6	CASSHWDRLNSPLHF	TGTGCCAGCAGTCACTGGGACAGGTTAAATTCACCCCTCCACTTT
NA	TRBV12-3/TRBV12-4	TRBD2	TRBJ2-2	CASTGRPTGELFF	TGTGCCAGCACCGGGAGGCCCACCGGGGAGCTGTTTTTT
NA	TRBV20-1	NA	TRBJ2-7	CSARGVSYEQYF	TGCAGTGCTAGGGGAGTTTCCTACGAGCAGTACTTC
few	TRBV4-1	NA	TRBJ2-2	CASSHPKGAGTGELFF	TGCGCCAGCAGCCACCCGAAGGGGGCGGGGACCGGGGAGCTGTTTTTT
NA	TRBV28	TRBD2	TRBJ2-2	CAGRATNTGELFF	TGTGCCGGGAGGGCAACGAACACCGGGGAGCTGTTTTTT
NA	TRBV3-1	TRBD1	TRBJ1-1	CASSFGQGSEAFF	TGTGCCAGCAGCTTCGGACAGGGCTCTGAAGCTTTCTTT
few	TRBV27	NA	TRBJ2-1	CASSRTIGGGAYLFF	TGTGCCAGCAGTCGCACCATCGGAGGAGGGGCGTACTTGTTCTTC
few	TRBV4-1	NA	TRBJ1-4	CASSQQGGVTNEKLFF	TGCGCCAGCAGCCAGCAAGGAGGGGTAACTAATGAAAAACTGTTTTTT
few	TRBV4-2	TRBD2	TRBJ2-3	CASSPPTSGGTDTQYF	TGTGCCAGCAGCCCTCCAACTAGCGGGGGCACAGATACGCAGTATTTT